This T cell receptor beta chain originates from a study of shared clonotypes between healthy human individuals. Study observations and caveats: It was only blood that was sampled, and tissue repertoires likely differ. Around 5% of naive CD4 clonotypes were shared across four donors.

Trimming took 6 bases from V and 2 from J, leaving 11 bases between them. Germline CDR1 reads MNHEY; CDR2 reads SVGAGI. There are 13 residues in the CDR3. Of note for this clone: Its cognate antigen is unknown. The sample has other DNA sequences that encode this CDR3 too.

The input for sorted-subset replicate PCRs was roughly 180 ng DNA, some 30,000 T cell genomes. TCRdb keeps only in-frame clones here, not all; method: immunoSEQ multiplex PCR. The sample lists 2 million to 2.5 million clones, 90% to 95% occurring once. Only Caucasian adults living in Nashville, Tennessee made up the donor group. The sequenced sample consisted of naive CD4+ T cells sorted from blood. The sample's subset: CD45RA+ positively selected. This TCR came from a man between 18 and 35 years old in good health. V gene TRBV6-5 combines with J gene TRBJ2-7; D may be TRBD1 (5 bases). The CDR3 here is CASRPTVTYEQYF. As DNA, the CDR3 is TGTGCCAGCAGACCGACAGTCACCTACGAGCAGTACTTC.